This T cell receptor beta chain was observed in a study of sequential checkpoint blockade in melanoma. The data were produced by immunoSEQ multiplex PCR, yet TCRdb's version contains in-frame clones alone and is incomplete. The profile shows roughly 28,000 clones, roughly 80% of them singletons. Germline values: CDR1 LGHNA, CDR2 YNFKEQ. The CDR3 loop spans 16 amino acids. The V segment lost 2 bases and the J segment 3 bases; nucleotides outside the gene matches: 6. Treatment given: randomized to nivolumab then ipilimumab (arm A) or the reverse (arm B). The chain uses TRBV4-2 and TRBJ2-7, with 11 nucleotides matching TRBD1. This material consisted of CD8+ T cells sorted from blood (inferred from file names), taken from a patient given nivolumab and ipilimumab in sequence. This clonotype originated in a human donor with melanoma. The CDR3 coding sequence is TGTGCCAGCAGCCAACCGACCGGGACAGGGGGCTACGAGCAGTACTTC. Amino acid sequence: CASSQPTGTGGYEQYF.